A single sample is the source of the 14 T cell receptor beta chains below, sequenced in a study of blood T cells in healthy people across ages (dated by TCRdb to between 2014 and 2016). Library preparation was by 5' RACE. Sequencing relied on an Illumina HiSeq 2500. A second PCR of 7 to 11 cycles was performed with a sample-barcoded 5' primer and a J-beta primer mix. In-frame beta chains were kept once TCRdb had trimmed the public reads at Q25 with fastp and called clones with MiXCR. CDR3 protein sequences are deduplicated, and each keeps its most common genes and DNA. The sample data list approximately 400,000 distinct CDR3 sequences, and 50% to 60% of these were observed just once. Under 65% of the sample belongs to the ten largest clones. Sequencing used blood. These receptor sequences come from a man between 60 and 75 years old in good health.

There are a few counts of this clonotype. V is TRBV7-2 and J is TRBJ2-5; the match to TRBD2 covers 9 bases. The CDR3 length is 15 residues. Germline V gene data show CDR1 as SGHTA and CDR2 as FQGNSA. V lost 2 bases to trimming and J lost 3 bases; unmatched junction nucleotides: 4. The CDR3 here is CASSLMRGGKETQYF. In nucleotides, the CDR3 is TGTGCCAGCAGCTTAATGCGGGGGGGCAAAGAGACCCAGTACTTC.

About this clonotype: One base away lies a much larger clone, so this may be a sequencing read error. The rearrangement uses TRBV7-2 and TRBJ2-3; 7 bases map to TRBD1. With 5 bases clipped from V and 2 bases from J, the junction kept 10 bases outside the gene matches. Germline CDR1 is SGHTA and CDR2 is FQGNSA. The CDR3 extends over 16 amino acids. CDR3 sequence reads: CASSATWTGHTDTQYF. DNA for the CDR3: TGTGCCAGCAGCGCGACCTGGACAGGCCACACAGATACGCAGTATTTT. Supplemented by reference TRBV7-2 and TRBJ2-3, the full variable domain reads GAGVSQSPSNKVTEKGKDVELRCDPISGHTALYWYRQSLGQGLEFLIYFQGNSAPDKSGLPSDRFSAERTGGSVSTLTIQRTQQEDSAVYLCASSATWTGHTDTQYFGPGTRLTVL.

V is TRBV28 and J is TRBJ2-7; 13 nucleotides align to TRBD2. The germline gives CDR1 MDHEN, CDR2 SYDVKM. V shed 6 bases and J 1 base; nucleotides not matched to a gene: 9. This CDR3 is 17 amino acids long. The CDR3: CASSTSGRASWSYEQYF. The CDR3 DNA sequence: TGTGCCAGCAGCACTAGCGGGAGGGCCAGTTGGTCCTACGAGCAGTACTTC.

The chain is built from TRBV9 and TRBJ2-5; D unclear. With 0 bases removed from V and 5 bases from J, the gap between germline ends came to 5 bases. From germline, CDR1 is SGDLS and CDR2 YYNGEE. CDR3 length: 12 residues. CDR3 DNA: TGTGCCAGCAGCGTAGATTTCGAGACCCAGTACTTC. Its translation: CASSVDFETQYF.

Only a few counts were recorded for this clonotype. The V and J genes are TRBV3-1 and TRBJ2-7; TRBD1 aligns across 7 bases. The germline gives CDR1 LGHDT, CDR2 YNNKEL (reference sequence). Trimming removed 6 bases from V and 3 bases from J; junction bases left unmatched: 2. The length of the CDR3 is 12 residues. In DNA, the CDR3 is TGTGCCAGCAGGCGACAGGGCTACGAGCAGTACTTC. This translates into CASRRQGYEQYF.

This clonotype came up a few times. This chain joins TRBV6-5 and TRBJ1-2, with TRBD1 matching over 7 bases. Trimming at V came to 5 bases and at J to 3 bases, leaving 3 bases not matched to a gene. The CDR3 covers 13 residues. Germline V gene lookup returns CDR1 MNHEY and CDR2 SVGAGI. For the CDR3, the DNA is TGTGCCAGCAGTCGACAGGGAGACTATGGCTACACCTTC. Its translation: CASSRQGDYGYTF.

This clonotype was seen once. Compared with germline, one end of the junction differs, possibly owing to a read error. The rearrangement uses TRBV20-1 and TRBJ1-2; the D gene is possibly TRBD1 (5 bases). This CDR3 has 14 residues. Germline values: CDR1 DFQATT, CDR2 SNEGSKA (reference sequence). CDR3 sequence: CSARDTGTNHGYTF. The CDR3 nucleotides are TGCAGTGCTAGAGACACCGGGACTAACCATGGCTACACCTTC.

V gene TRBV30 combines with J gene TRBJ2-1, with D possibly being TRBD2 (7 bases). The V and J ends lost 3 bases and 10 bases respectively, with 16 bases between them. Per germline, CDR1 GTSNPN and CDR2 SVGIG (reference sequence). The CDR3 runs to 13 residues. The CDR3 region is CAWREGGIGEQFF. The CDR3 DNA sequence: TGTGCCTGGAGGGAGGGGGGGATTGGCGAGCAGTTCTTC. The entire variable domain, with the rest obtained from reference TRBV30 and TRBJ2-1, is as follows: SQTIHQWPATLVQPVGSPLSLECTVEGTSNPNLYWYRQAAGRGLQLLFYSVGIGQISSEVPQNLSASRPQDRQFILSSKKLLLSDSGFYLCAWREGGIGEQFFGPGTRLTVL.

The V and J genes are TRBV5-1 and TRBJ2-4; 11 bases fit TRBD1. The length of the CDR3 is 17 residues. CDR1 SGHRS and CDR2 YFSETQ come from the germline V gene. V dropped 5 bases and J dropped 4; count of bases not matched to a gene: 11. The CDR3 DNA is TGCGCCAGCAGGAGTCAGGGACAGGGGGGAGGTAAAAACATTCAGTACTTC. This translates into CASRSQGQGGGKNIQYF. The whole variable domain, filled in from reference TRBV5-1 and TRBJ2-4, reads KAGVTQTPRYLIKTRGQQVTLSCSPISGHRSVSWYQQTPGQGLQFLFEYFSETQRNKGNFPGRFSGRQFSNSRSEMNVSTLELGDSALYLCASRSQGQGGGKNIQYFGAGTRLSVL.

The chain combines TRBV28 with TRBJ2-7, with D possibly matching TRBD1 (5 bases). This CDR3 spans 13 amino acids. Between the trimmed V and J ends, which lost 5 bases and 4 bases, there was a span of 12 bases. The V gene's germline CDR1 is MDHEN and CDR2 SYDVKM. The CDR3: CASSTPTEYEQYF. The CDR3 DNA is TGTGCCAGCAGTACCCCGACAGAGTACGAGCAGTACTTC.

The rearrangement uses TRBV6-6 and TRBJ2-7; TRBD1 might be the D (6 bases). The J call is uncertain, as TRBJ2-4 better fits the DNA end. Germline V gene sequence: CDR1 MNHNY, CDR2 SVGAGI (reference sequence). This CDR3 is built from 15 residues. The CDR3 DNA sequence: TGTGCCAGCAGTTACCGGGACAATAACAAAAACATTCAGTACTTC. It encodes CASSYRDNNKNIQYF.

As concerns this clonotype: A read error is possible here, since a much larger clone lies one base away. V gene TRBV7-2 combines with J gene TRBJ2-1; weak D call: TRBD2 (5 bases). The length of the CDR3 is 15 residues. V lost 4 bases, J lost 3 bases, and 13 bases lay in between. In germline, CDR1 is SGHTA, CDR2 FQGNSA. This chain's CDR3 is CASSSPEGNYNEQFF. DNA of the CDR3: TGTGCCAGCAGCTCGCCAGAGGGCAACTACAATGAGCAGTTCTTC. The full variable domain, in which reference TRBV7-2 and TRBJ2-1 provide the parts outside the CDR3, is GAGVSQSPSNKVTEKGKDVELRCDPISGHTALYWYRQSLGQGLEFLIYFQGNSAPDKSGLPSDRFSAERTGGSVSTLTIQRTQQEDSAVYLCASSSPEGNYNEQFFGPGTRLTVL.

This clonotype was picked up a small number of times. The rearrangement uses TRBV24-1 and TRBJ2-1; either TRBD1 or TRBD2 may supply D (7 bases each). This CDR3 has 18 amino acids. CDR1 is KGHDR, CDR2 SFDVKD, per germline. V was trimmed by 3 bases and J by 0 bases, leaving 17 bases between them. The CDR3 sequence is CATSDRQGGGSSYNEQFF. For the CDR3, the DNA is TGTGCCACCAGTGATCGACAGGGAGGCGGGAGCTCCTACAATGAGCAGTTCTTC.

The chain carries TRBV12-3 or TRBV12-4 and TRBJ1-2; no definite D call. Trimming removed 7 bases at V and 13 bases at J, with 19 bases between. The CDR3 covers 12 residues. The CDR3 DNA follows: TGTGCCAGCACCTTCTCGGGTGGCAGTCCCACCTTC. This translates into CASTFSGGSPTF.